The 19 T cell receptor beta chains listed next were all sequenced from one sample in a study of cytomegalovirus exposure and HLA in healthy donors. The PCR employed 60 Vbeta primers together with 13 Jbeta primers. Libraries were prepared by immunoSEQ multiplex PCR; TCRdb keeps only in-frame clonotypes and omits some of them. Counted here are about 180,000 clones, 65% to 90% occurring once; the ten biggest clones make up about 1.3%. The sample was PBMCs. All receptors derive from a girl aged 2 to 10 in good health and CMV-seropositive.

This chain connects TRBV30 to TRBJ2-5; 10 nucleotides line up with TRBD2. With 0 bases clipped from V and 4 bases from J, the junction kept 8 bases outside the gene matches. The V gene's germline CDR1 is GTSNPN and CDR2 SVGIG (reference sequence). This CDR3 is built from 16 residues. CDR3 DNA sequence: TGTGCCTGGAGTGTTGGGAGCGGGAGGGCCGCAGAGACCCAGTACTTC. Amino acid sequence: CAWSVGSGRAAETQYF.

This clone was seen a handful of times. This chain joins TRBV5-1 and TRBJ1-1, with D uncertain. CDR3 length: 15 residues. V lost 4 bases and J lost 0, with 13 bases in between. The germline V gene encodes CDR1 SGHRS and CDR2 YFSETQ. Here the CDR3 DNA reads TGCGCCAGCAGCCCTAAGACACTCATGAACACTGAAGCTTTCTTT. It translates to CASSPKTLMNTEAFF.

The rearrangement uses TRBV7-6 and TRBJ1-5; TRBD1 aligns across 7 bases. Germline CDR1 and CDR2: SGHVS and FNYEAQ. CDR3 size: 15 residues. Trimming cost V 1 base and J 4 bases; bases outside gene matches: 4. The CDR3 sequence: CASSLETGINQPQHF. The CDR3 DNA is TGTGCCAGCAGCTTAGAGACAGGGATAAATCAGCCCCAGCATTTT.

The V gene is TRBV5-6, the J gene TRBJ2-1; 7 nucleotides agree with TRBD2. The germline V gene encodes CDR1 SGHDT and CDR2 YYEEEE. The CDR3 totals 15 residues. V shed 4 bases and J 9 bases; nucleotides not matched to a gene: 13. The CDR3 protein is CASSISPQTSIEQFF. CDR3 DNA sequence: TGTGCCAGCAGCATCTCCCCCCAGACTAGCATTGAGCAGTTCTTC.

The chain has TRBV6-6 and TRBJ1-2, with D perhaps TRBD1 (5 bases). Deletions cut 2 bases from V and 8 bases from J, with 12 bases between. Germline CDR1 and CDR2: MNHNY and SVGAGI (reference sequence). There are 13 residues in the CDR3. CDR3 protein: CASSYTQGGGYTF. The CDR3 DNA sequence: TGTGCCAGCAGTTACACCCAGGGAGGGGGCTACACCTTC.

The chain is built from TRBV10-3 and TRBJ2-1; 9 bases are a match to TRBD1. CDR1 and CDR2 (germline): ENHRY, SYGVKD. V trimming: 4 bases; J trimming: 7 bases; junction bases outside the gene matches: 2. The CDR3 contains 13 residues. CDR3 DNA: TGTGCCATCAGTGGGGACAGGGCAAATGAGCAGTTCTTC. Translating it yields CAISGDRANEQFF.

This rearrangement joins TRBV27 to TRBJ1-6; 10 nucleotides match TRBD1. CDR3 length: 18 residues. V shed 3 bases and J 2 bases; nucleotides not matched to a gene: 7. Germline V lookup: CDR1 MNHEY, CDR2 SMNVEV (reference sequence). The CDR3 loop is CASSLFGQGGAYNSPLHF. In nucleotides, the CDR3 is TGTGCCAGCAGTTTGTTTGGACAGGGGGGCGCCTATAATTCACCCCTCCACTTT.

The chain has TRBV2 and TRBJ1-1; D may be TRBD1 (5 bases). This CDR3 comprises 15 residues. Trimming took 8 bases from V and 2 from J, leaving 18 bases between them. The germline CDR1 and CDR2 sequences are SNHLY and FYNNEI. CDR3 loop: CASHVGKGLNTEAFF. As DNA, the CDR3 is TGTGCCAGCCATGTTGGGAAGGGGCTTAACACTGAAGCTTTCTTT.

The chain joins TRBV6-1 to TRBJ1-5; 8 positions match TRBD1. The CDR3 has 16 residues. After removal of 4 bases from V and 0 bases from J, the junction contained 5 bases not matched to a gene. From germline, CDR1 is MNHNS and CDR2 SASEGT. The CDR3 nucleotides are TGTGCCAGCAGTGCCGACAGGGGACCTAGCAATCAGCCCCAGCATTTT. Its translation is CASSADRGPSNQPQHF.

This clone was seen a handful of times. The chain links TRBV6-5 to TRBJ2-3; the D is unclear. CDR1 is MNHEY and CDR2 is SVGAGI in the germline V gene. The CDR3 covers 13 residues. V lost 2 bases, J lost 7 bases, and 10 bases lay in between. CDR3 sequence: CASSYAKPHTQYF. DNA for the CDR3: TGTGCCAGCAGTTACGCCAAGCCCCATACGCAGTATTTT.

The chain couples TRBV25-1 to TRBJ2-7; 9 positions agree with TRBD2. The CDR3 consists of 15 residues. V was pared by 6 bases and J by 0 bases, with 6 bases of the junction left unmatched. Germline V gene sequence: CDR1 MGHDK, CDR2 SYGVNS. CDR3 residues: CASRGISGSSYEQYF. CDR3 nucleotide sequence: TGTGCCAGCAGAGGGATTAGCGGGAGCTCCTACGAGCAGTACTTC.

The chain uses TRBV11-2 and TRBJ1-2; no definite D call. V dropped 11 bases and J dropped 4 bases, with 11 bases sitting between them. Germline CDR1 reads SGHAT; CDR2 reads FQNNGV. This CDR3 contains 11 residues. The CDR3 is CADTGPYGYTF. CDR3 DNA sequence: TGTGCCGACACCGGTCCCTATGGCTACACCTTC. Variable domain in full (rest from reference TRBV11-2 and TRBJ1-2): EAGVAQSPRYKIIEKRQSVAFWCNPISGHATLYWYQQILGQGPKLLIQFQNNGVVDDSQLPKDRFSAERLKGVDSTLKIQPAKLEDSAVYLCADTGPYGYTFGSGTRLTVV.

This clone was found once. The chain has TRBV20-1 and TRBJ1-1, with D possibly being TRBD1 (5 bases). Deletions cut 6 bases from V and 3 bases from J, with 8 bases between. CDR1 is DFQATT and CDR2 is SNEGSKA in the germline V gene (reference sequence). The CDR3 has 11 residues. As DNA, the CDR3 is TGCAGTGCCCCCAGGGACACTGAAGCTTTCTTT. Translated, it gives CSAPRDTEAFF.

The chain carries TRBV29-1 and TRBJ2-1; 8 positions agree with TRBD1. Germline values: CDR1 SQVTM, CDR2 ANQGSEA. V was clipped by 8 bases and J by 8 bases; unmatched bases: 14. CDR3 length equals 14 residues. The CDR3 loop reads CSIPGDRGFDEQFF. CDR3 DNA: TGCAGCATCCCCGGAGACAGGGGATTTGATGAGCAGTTCTTC.

The chain combines TRBV5-6 with TRBJ2-2; TRBD1 matches at 8 bases. The CDR3 covers 15 residues. The J segment lost 6 bases and the V segment lost 7 bases, leaving 11 bases of the junction unmatched. Germline CDR1 reads SGHDT; CDR2 reads YYEEEE. The CDR3 nucleotides are TGTGCCAGCTCAAGACAGGGGTTTAACGCCGGGGAGCTGTTTTTT. Its translation: CASSRQGFNAGELFF.

This clone came up once. This chain links TRBV28 with TRBJ2-7; maybe TRBD1 (5 bases). V lost 8 bases, J lost 2 bases, and 13 bases lay in between. Per the germline V gene, CDR1 is MDHEN and CDR2 is SYDVKM. This CDR3 comprises 13 residues. The CDR3 spells CASQMDTPYEQYF. Written as DNA, the CDR3 is TGTGCCAGCCAGATGGACACCCCCTACGAGCAGTACTTC.

There are a few counts of this clone. The chain uses TRBV2 and TRBJ2-7; 9 nucleotides align to TRBD1. The CDR3 covers 13 residues. Per germline, CDR1 SNHLY and CDR2 FYNNEI. V gave up 3 bases and J gave up 5 bases; unmatched junction bases: 2. CDR3 in amino acids: CASSEDRGDEQYF. The CDR3 nucleotides are TGTGCCAGCAGTGAGGACAGGGGCGACGAGCAGTACTTC. Supplemented by reference TRBV2 and TRBJ2-7, the full variable domain reads EPEVTQTPSHQVTQMGQEVILRCVPISNHLYFYWYRQILGQKVEFLVSFYNNEISEKSEIFDDQFSVERPDGSNFTLKIRSTKLEDSAMYFCASSEDRGDEQYFGPGTRLTVT.

The CDR3 loop reads CASSRTGTGGSDEQYF. The CDR3 DNA reads as TGTGCCAGCAGTAGAACCGGGACAGGGGGCAGCGACGAGCAGTACTTC. V gene TRBV28 combines with J gene TRBJ2-7; 12 nucleotides agree with TRBD1. Germline CDR1 MDHEN, CDR2 SYDVKM. The CDR3 sequence is 16 residues long. Trimming cost V 5 bases and J 5 bases; bases outside gene matches: 10.

V and J are TRBV6-1 and TRBJ2-7, with D unclear. This CDR3 spans 14 amino acids. Deletions cut 2 bases from V and 5 bases from J, with 13 bases between. Germline lookup yields CDR1 MNHNS and CDR2 SASEGT. The CDR3 bases are TGTGCCAGCAGTGAACTTGTTCTAAGAGACGAGCAGTACTTC. Translating it yields CASSELVLRDEQYF.